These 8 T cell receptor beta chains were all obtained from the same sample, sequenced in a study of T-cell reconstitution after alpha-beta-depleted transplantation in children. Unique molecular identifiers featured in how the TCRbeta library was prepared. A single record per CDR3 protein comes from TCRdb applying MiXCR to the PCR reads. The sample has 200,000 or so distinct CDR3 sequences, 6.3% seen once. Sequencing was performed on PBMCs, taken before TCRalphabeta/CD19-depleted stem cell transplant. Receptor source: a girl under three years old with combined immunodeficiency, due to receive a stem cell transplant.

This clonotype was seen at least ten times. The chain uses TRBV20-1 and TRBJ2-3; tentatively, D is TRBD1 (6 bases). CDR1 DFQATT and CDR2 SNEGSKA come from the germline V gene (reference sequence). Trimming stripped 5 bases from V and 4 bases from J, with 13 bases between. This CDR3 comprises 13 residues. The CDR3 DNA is TGCAGTGCTTACCGACAGGAGGCAGATACGCAGTATTTT. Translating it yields CSAYRQEADTQYF.

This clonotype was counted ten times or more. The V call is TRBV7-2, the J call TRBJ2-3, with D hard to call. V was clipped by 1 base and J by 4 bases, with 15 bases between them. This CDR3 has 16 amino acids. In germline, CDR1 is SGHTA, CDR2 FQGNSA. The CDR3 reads CASSLEYLSAADTQYF. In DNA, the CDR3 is TGTGCCAGCAGCTTAGAATATCTGAGCGCAGCAGATACGCAGTATTTT.

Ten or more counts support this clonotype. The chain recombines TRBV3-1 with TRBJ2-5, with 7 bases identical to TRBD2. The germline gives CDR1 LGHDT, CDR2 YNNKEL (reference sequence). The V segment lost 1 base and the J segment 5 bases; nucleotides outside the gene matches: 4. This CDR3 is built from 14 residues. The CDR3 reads CASSQVGGTETQYF. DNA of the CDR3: TGTGCCAGCAGCCAAGTGGGAGGGACGGAGACCCAGTACTTC.

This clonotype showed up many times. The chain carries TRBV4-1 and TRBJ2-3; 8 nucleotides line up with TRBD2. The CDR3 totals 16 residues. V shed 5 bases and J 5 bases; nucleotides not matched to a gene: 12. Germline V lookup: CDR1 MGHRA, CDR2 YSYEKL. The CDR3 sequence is CASSSKVSGVGDTQYF. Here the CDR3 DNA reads TGCGCCAGCAGCTCCAAGGTTAGCGGGGTTGGAGATACGCAGTATTTT.

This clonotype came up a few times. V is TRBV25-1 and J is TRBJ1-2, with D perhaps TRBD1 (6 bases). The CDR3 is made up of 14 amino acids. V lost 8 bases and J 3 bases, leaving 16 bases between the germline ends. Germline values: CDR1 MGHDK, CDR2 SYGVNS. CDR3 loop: CASHTTGKYYGYTF. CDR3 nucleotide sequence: TGTGCCAGCCACACCACAGGGAAATACTATGGCTACACCTTC.

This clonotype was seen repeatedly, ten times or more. CDR3 amino acids: CASRDLTGYNEQFF. For the CDR3, the DNA is TGCGCCAGCAGGGACCTGACAGGCTACAATGAGCAGTTCTTC. The chain carries TRBV10-2 and TRBJ2-1; D may be TRBD1 (6 bases). The CDR3 length is 14 residues. With 6 bases removed from V and 3 bases from J, the gap between germline ends came to 12 bases. CDR1 WSHSY and CDR2 SAAADI come from the germline V gene.

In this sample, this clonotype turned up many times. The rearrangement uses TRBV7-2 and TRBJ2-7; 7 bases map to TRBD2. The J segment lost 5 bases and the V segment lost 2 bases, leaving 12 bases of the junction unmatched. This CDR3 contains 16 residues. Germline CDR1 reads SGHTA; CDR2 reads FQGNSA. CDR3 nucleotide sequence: TGTGCCAGCAGCTTATATTGGGGCCGGGGGGAGGACGAGCAGTACTTC. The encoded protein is CASSLYWGRGEDEQYF. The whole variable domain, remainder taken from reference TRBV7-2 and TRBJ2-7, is GAGVSQSPSNKVTEKGKDVELRCDPISGHTALYWYRQSLGQGLEFLIYFQGNSAPDKSGLPSDRFSAERTGGSVSTLTIQRTQQEDSAVYLCASSLYWGRGEDEQYFGPGTRLTVT.

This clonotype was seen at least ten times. CDR3 sequence (DNA): TGTGCCAGCAGTCAACGGACAGCAGTGGTTCTTAATCAGCCCCAGCATTTT. Encoded protein: CASSQRTAVVLNQPQHF. The rearrangement uses TRBV28 and TRBJ1-5, with D perhaps matching TRBD1 (6 bases). V gave up 5 bases and J gave up 4 bases, with 21 bases separating them. The CDR3 has 17 amino acids. Germline CDR1 and CDR2: MDHEN and SYDVKM.